These T cell receptor beta chains were read from a single sample in a study of blood T cell repertoires in COVID-19. Profiled with immunoSEQ multiplex PCR; TCRdb holds only in-frame clones, not every one. The sample lists fewer than 350,000 clones, around 88% occurring once. Sequenced input: peripheral blood. These TCRs come from a man aged 40-50 years with acute or convalescent COVID-19. The CDR3 runs from the conserved cysteine through the conserved F or W. D genes are given only for firm matches. Expanded clones are given a class, and other clones once, few, many or no size at all.

TRBJ1-6,15,TRBD1,-,TRBV14,CASSPLGTGGSPLHF,TGTGCCAGCAGCCCGTTAGGGACAGGGGGTTCACCCCTCCACTTT
TRBJ2-7,12,-,once,TRBV12-5,CASGLQTYEQYF,TGTGCTAGTGGTTTGCAGACCTACGAGCAGTACTTC
TRBJ1-3,14,TRBD1,-,TRBV3-1/TRBV3-2,CASSPTGTGNTIYF,TGTGCCAGCAGCCCGACAGGGACGGGAAACACCATATATTTT
TRBJ1-2,13,TRBD1,once,TRBV10-3,CAIRGDRVDGYTF,TGTGCCATCAGGGGGGACAGGGTCGATGGCTACACCTTC
TRBJ1-2,14,-,once,TRBV5-1,CASSSGWLRYGYTF,TGCGCCAGCAGCTCGGGGTGGCTTCGCTATGGCTACACCTTC
TRBJ2-5,16,-,-,TRBV5-1,CASSAGLAMREETQYF,TGCGCCAGCAGCGCGGGCCTAGCGATGAGGGAAGAGACCCAGTACTTC
TRBJ2-7,16,TRBD2,-,TRBV5-1,CASSLLGRGSSYEQYF,TGCGCCAGCAGCCTGCTCGGGCGGGGGTCGTCCTACGAGCAGTACTTC
TRBJ1-1,11,-,-,TRBV10-3,CAISADTEAFF,TGTGCCATCTCCGCGGACACTGAAGCTTTCTTT
TRBJ1-1,13,-,-,TRBV2,CASSGQGSTEAFF,TGTGCCAGCAGTGGGCAGGGGAGCACTGAAGCTTTCTTT
TRBJ2-5,16,TRBD2,-,TRBV24-1,CATSDFAAGGQETQYF,TGTGCCACCAGTGATTTCGCAGCGGGGGGGCAAGAGACCCAGTACTTC
TRBJ1-2,11,-,-,TRBV29-1,CSVDPKQSYTF,TGCAGCGTTGATCCCAAGCAATCCTACACCTTC
TRBJ2-1,15,TRBD2,-,TRBV6-5,CASNTLAGKQDEQFF,TGTGCCAGCAATACACTAGCGGGGAAGCAGGATGAGCAGTTCTTC
TRBJ1-4,15,-,once,TRBV4-2,CASSQIEGDREKLFF,TGTGCCAGCAGCCAAATAGAAGGGGATCGCGAAAAACTGTTTTTT
TRBJ2-1,15,TRBD2,few,TRBV19,CASSLTSGRRNEQFF,TGTGCCAGTAGTCTTACTAGCGGGCGTAGGAATGAGCAGTTCTTC
TRBJ2-1,15,-,-,TRBV30,CAWSRRGFGYNEQFF,TGTGCCTGGAGTCGCAGAGGGTTTGGCTACAATGAGCAGTTCTTC
TRBJ1-1,17,TRBD1,-,TRBV27,CASSLAYAGGRDTEAFF,TGTGCCAGCAGTCTAGCGTACGCAGGGGGTAGGGACACTGAAGCTTTCTTT
TRBJ1-6,15,TRBD1,few,TRBV5-1,CASSSRTGDNSPLHF,TGCGCCAGCAGTTCCCGGACAGGAGATAATTCACCCCTCCACTTT
TRBJ2-7,14,-,-,TRBV6-1,CASSELTGRYEQYF,TGTGCCAGCAGTGAACTTACAGGGCGCTACGAGCAGTACTTC
TRBJ1-1,17,-,-,TRBV3-1/TRBV3-2,CASSHPRGAGYNTEAFF,TGTGCCAGCAGCCACCCCAGGGGTGCCGGTTACAACACTGAAGCTTTCTTT
TRBJ2-1,13,-,-,TRBV5-1,CASSLTGYNEQFF,TGCGCCAGCAGCTTGACAGGGTACAATGAGCAGTTCTTC
TRBJ1-1,12,-,few,TRBV30,CAWSIYTDEAFF,TGTGCCTGGAGTATCTATACAGATGAAGCTTTCTTT
TRBJ2-5,14,-,-,TRBV5-1,CASSFRDTQETQYF,TGCGCCAGCAGCTTCCGGGACACCCAAGAGACCCAGTACTTC
TRBJ1-2,14,-,few,TRBV30,CAFLQGKGLYGYTF,TGTGCCTTCTTACAGGGCAAAGGACTCTATGGCTACACCTTC
TRBJ1-2,16,-,-,TRBV30,CAWSVRIPDTMQGYTF,TGTGCCTGGAGTGTACGAATCCCCGACACGATGCAAGGCTACACCTTC
TRBJ2-7,14,TRBD1,-,TRBV28,CASSEPGQTDEQYF,TGTGCCAGCAGTGAGCCGGGACAGACCGACGAGCAGTACTTC
TRBJ2-3,16,-,-,TRBV5-1,CASSDGSGVSTDTQYF,TGCGCCAGCAGCGATGGGAGTGGGGTGAGCACAGATACGCAGTATTTT
TRBJ1-1,21,-,-,TRBV7-3,CASNPNTDFDNRAGENTEAFF,TGTGCCAGCAATCCCAACACCGACTTCGACAACAGGGCGGGGGAAAACACTGAAGCTTTCTTT
TRBJ2-1,14,TRBD1,-,TRBV29-1,CSVEEMDRRNEQFF,TGCAGCGTTGAAGAAATGGACAGGCGGAATGAGCAGTTCTTC
TRBJ1-1,14,-,-,TRBV19,CASSRAGSYTEAFF,TGTGCCAGTAGTAGAGCCGGGTCATACACTGAAGCTTTCTTT
TRBJ2-3,15,TRBD2,-,TRBV11-2,CASSFQRGGPDTQYF,TGTGCCAGCAGCTTCCAGCGGGGGGGCCCAGATACGCAGTATTTT
TRBJ1-3,19,TRBD1,-,TRBV9,CASSLGTGEKFGSGNTIYF,TGTGCCAGCAGCCTTGGGACAGGGGAAAAGTTCGGTTCTGGAAACACCATATATTTT
TRBJ1-2,15,-,few,TRBV5-1,CASSLGAGMSWGYTF,TGCGCCAGCAGCTTGGGAGCAGGGATGTCGTGGGGCTACACCTTC
TRBJ2-1,14,TRBD2,-,TRBV10-3,CAIRQGTSGDEQFF,TGTGCCATCAGGCAGGGGACTAGTGGAGATGAGCAGTTCTTC
TRBJ2-1,16,TRBD2,-,TRBV2,CASNPSGGASYNEQFF,TGTGCCAGCAACCCCAGCGGGGGGGCATCCTACAATGAGCAGTTCTTC
TRBJ2-1,12,-,-,TRBV2,CASSDRRNEQFF,TGTGCCAGCAGTGATCGGAGGAATGAGCAGTTCTTC